The clone carrying this T cell receptor (beta chain) was found many times. TCRdb reanalysed the PCR reads using MiXCR and keeps one entry per CDR3 protein. The table has fewer than 75,000 distinct CDR3 sequences, around 17% seen once. This sample is part of a study of molecular identifiers for immune sequencing clone quantification. Germline CDR1 is SGHVS and CDR2 is FNYEAQ. V was pared by 5 bases and J by 2 bases, with 6 bases of the junction left unmatched. The CDR3 is made up of 15 amino acids. Material for sequencing was naive CD8+ T cells from blood, with Jurkat cell RNA spiked in. As to subset: FACS-sorted CD8+CD4-CCR7+CD45RA+ naive T cells. The gene calls are TRBV7-6 and TRBJ1-1, with 9 bases identical to TRBD1. The TCR originated in a human donor in good health. Some libraries in this study had Jurkat cell RNA spiked in. Written as DNA, the CDR3 is TGTGCCAGCAGCCCTTTGACAGGGGGAAACACTGAAGCTTTCTTT. Encoded protein: CASSPLTGGNTEAFF. The full variable domain, with the rest looked up from reference TRBV7-6 and TRBJ1-1, is GAGVSQSPRYKVTKRGQDVALRCDPISGHVSLYWYRQALGQGPEFLTYFNYEAQQDKSGLPNDRFSAERPEGSISTLTIQRTEQRDSAMYRCASSPLTGGNTEAFFGQGTRLTVV.